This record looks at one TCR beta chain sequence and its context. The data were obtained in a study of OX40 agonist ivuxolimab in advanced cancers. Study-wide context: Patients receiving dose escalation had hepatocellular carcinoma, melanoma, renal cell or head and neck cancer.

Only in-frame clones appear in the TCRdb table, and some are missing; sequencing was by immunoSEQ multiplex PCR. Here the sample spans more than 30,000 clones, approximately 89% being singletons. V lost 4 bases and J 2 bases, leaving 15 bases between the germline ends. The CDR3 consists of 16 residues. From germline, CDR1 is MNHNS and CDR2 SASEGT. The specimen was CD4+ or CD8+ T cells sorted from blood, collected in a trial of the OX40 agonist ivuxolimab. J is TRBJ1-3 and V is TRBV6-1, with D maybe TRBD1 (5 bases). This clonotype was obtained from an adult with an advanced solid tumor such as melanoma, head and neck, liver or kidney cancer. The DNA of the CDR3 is TGTGCCAGCAGTGCCCCCGCCAAGGGGACTGGAAACACCATATATTTT. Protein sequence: CASSAPAKGTGNTIYF.